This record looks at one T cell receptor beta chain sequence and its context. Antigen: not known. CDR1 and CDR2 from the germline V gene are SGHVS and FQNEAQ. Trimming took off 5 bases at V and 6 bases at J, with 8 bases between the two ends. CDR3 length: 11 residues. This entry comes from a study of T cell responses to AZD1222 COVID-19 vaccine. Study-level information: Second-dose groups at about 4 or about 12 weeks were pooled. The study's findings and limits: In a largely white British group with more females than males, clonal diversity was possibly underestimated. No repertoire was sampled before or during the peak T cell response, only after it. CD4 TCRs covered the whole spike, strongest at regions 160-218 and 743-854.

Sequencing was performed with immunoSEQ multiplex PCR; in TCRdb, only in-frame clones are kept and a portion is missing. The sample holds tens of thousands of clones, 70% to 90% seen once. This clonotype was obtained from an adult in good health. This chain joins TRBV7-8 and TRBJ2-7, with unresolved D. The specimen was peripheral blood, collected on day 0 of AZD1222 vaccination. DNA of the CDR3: TGTGCCAGCAGCCAAAACCCCGAGCAGTACTTC. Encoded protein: CASSQNPEQYF.